Included here is one TCR beta chain sequence, with context. TCRdb's copy holds only in-frame clones and misses some; the assay was immunoSEQ multiplex PCR. This table has under 100,000 clones, around 90% appearing once. This sample is drawn from a study of blood T cell repertoires in COVID-19. The length of the CDR3 is 16 residues. Germline V gives CDR1 SGHRS, CDR2 YFSETQ. The germline V and J ends were trimmed by 2 bases and 2 bases, with 16 bases remaining between them. The chain couples TRBV5-1 to TRBJ2-5; D may be TRBD1 (7 bases). The source is a man in his forties with acute or convalescent COVID-19. Sequencing was done on a sample of peripheral blood. The CDR3 reads CASSLGGTAEQETQYF. Here the CDR3 DNA reads TGCGCCAGCAGCTTAGGGGGGACAGCAGAGCAAGAGACCCAGTACTTC. The whole variable domain, remainder taken from reference TRBV5-1 and TRBJ2-5, is KAGVTQTPRYLIKTRGQQVTLSCSPISGHRSVSWYQQTPGQGLQFLFEYFSETQRNKGNFPGRFSGRQFSNSRSEMNVSTLELGDSALYLCASSLGGTAEQETQYFGPGTRLLVL.